These 26 T cell receptor beta chains originate from one sample sequenced in a study of siplizumab effects on memory and regulatory T cells. Coculture of the mixed lymphocyte reaction cells took place at 37 degrees C and lasted around 6 days. Assay used: immunoSEQ multiplex PCR; TCRdb lists only in-frame clones, some missing. The top ten clones hold about 83% of a sample with several thousand clones, 40% to 55% of them seen once. Antigens of these TCRs are unknown. Sequenced material: CFSE-low (dividing) CD8+ T cells sorted from an allogeneic mixed lymphocyte reaction. These receptor sequences come from a human donor in good health; the cells came from an allogeneic mixed lymphocyte reaction. Some clones in this sample may be carry-over from other donors' samples.

This clone was found a few times. V gene TRBV10-2 combines with J gene TRBJ2-1; TRBD2 is a possible D gene (6 bases). CDR1 WSHSY and CDR2 SAAADI come from the germline V gene. The V end was cut by 0 bases, the J end by 2 bases, with 8 bases between. The CDR3 loop spans 15 amino acids. CDR3 amino acids: CASSESSGAYNEQFF. DNA for the CDR3: TGCGCCAGCAGTGAGTCGTCGGGAGCCTACAATGAGCAGTTCTTC.

CDR3 region: CASSQDSRKTYGYTF. In DNA form, the CDR3 reads TGCGCCAGCAGTCAAGACTCGCGAAAGACCTATGGCTACACCTTC. The rearrangement uses TRBV10-1 and TRBJ1-2; D is ambiguous. The CDR3 sequence is 15 residues long. Germline V CDR1 and CDR2: WNHNN, SYGVQD (reference sequence). V lost 5 bases, J lost 4 bases, and 17 bases lay in between.

This clone showed up just a few times. This rearrangement joins TRBV5-4 to TRBJ2-1; TRBD2 matches at 10 bases. J was trimmed by 9 bases and V by 4 bases; bases with no gene match: 4. There are 13 residues in the CDR3. Germline V gene sequence: CDR1 SGHNT, CDR2 YYREEE (reference sequence). DNA of the CDR3: TGTGCCAGCAGCCAGCGGGAGGGCCTTGAGCAGTTCTTC. It is translated as CASSQREGLEQFF.

This clone showed up just once. The chain recombines TRBV19 with TRBJ2-3; D may be TRBD1 or TRBD2 (5 bases each). Trimming removed 3 bases from V and 3 bases from J, with 22 bases in between. The CDR3 has 18 residues. Germline V CDR1 and CDR2: LNHDA, SQIVND (reference sequence). The CDR3 DNA follows: TGTGCCAGTAGTATCGATGGGACCAGCAACGCCTTTACAGATACGCAGTATTTT. It specifies CASSIDGTSNAFTDTQYF.

V and J are TRBV19 and TRBJ2-1; 14 positions agree with TRBD2. This CDR3 has 18 amino acids. Trimming took 3 bases from V and 1 from J; bases not matched to a gene: 5. Germline V lookup: CDR1 LNHDA, CDR2 SQIVND (reference sequence). Here the CDR3 reads CASSMWGLAGVSYNEQFF. CDR3 bases: TGTGCCAGTAGTATGTGGGGACTAGCGGGAGTATCCTACAATGAGCAGTTCTTC. The whole variable domain, filled in from reference TRBV19 and TRBJ2-1, reads DGGITQSPKYLFRKEGQNVTLSCEQNLNHDAMYWYRQDPGQGLRLIYYSQIVNDFQKGDIAEGYSVSREKKESFPLTVTSAQKNPTAFYLCASSMWGLAGVSYNEQFFGPGTRLTVL.

The chain couples TRBV11-1 to TRBJ2-1; TRBD2 matches at 7 bases. Germline V CDR1 and CDR2: SGHAT, FQDESV (reference sequence). V was clipped by 5 bases and J by 4 bases; unmatched bases: 8. The CDR3 extends over 15 amino acids. As DNA, the CDR3 is TGTGCCAGCAGCCCCCGGGACTATCCGTACAATGAGCAGTTCTTC. It is translated as CASSPRDYPYNEQFF.

CDR3 amino acids: CASSLAYSTEQFF. The CDR3 region has the DNA TGCGCCAGCAGCTTGGCGTACAGCACTGAGCAGTTCTTC. The V call is TRBV5-1, the J call TRBJ2-1; D gene uncertain. V lost 0 bases, J lost 9 bases, and 10 bases lay in between. There are 13 residues in the CDR3. CDR1 and CDR2 (germline): SGHRS, YFSETQ.

This clone was recorded a few times. This chain joins TRBV7-8 and TRBJ2-2; 9 bases match TRBD2. V dropped 1 base and J dropped 1; count of bases not matched to a gene: 10. This CDR3 region has 19 residues. CDR1 SGHVS and CDR2 FQNEAQ come from the germline V gene. The CDR3 loop reads CASSLVLAGTIRNTGELFF. The CDR3, as DNA: TGTGCCAGCAGCTTAGTGCTAGCGGGGACAATAAGGAACACCGGGGAGCTGTTTTTT.

This chain connects TRBV6-1 to TRBJ2-5; D is undetermined. The CDR3 is 11 amino acids. CDR1 is MNHNS and CDR2 is SASEGT in the germline V gene. Trimming stripped 5 bases from V and 5 bases from J, with 6 bases between. CDR3 amino acids: CASSSGETQYF. Here the CDR3 DNA reads TGTGCCAGCAGTTCGGGCGAGACCCAGTACTTC.

This clone turned up a few times. CDR3 DNA: TGTGCCACATTGCGGGACGGGCACACTGAAGCTTTCTTT. Protein: CATLRDGHTEAFF. The chain employs TRBV19 and TRBJ1-1; a possible D gene is TRBD1 (5 bases). Germline values: CDR1 LNHDA, CDR2 SQIVND (reference sequence). The CDR3 spans 13 residues. The V gene lost 10 bases and the J gene lost 3 bases, with 15 bases spanning the gap.

The V and J genes are TRBV7-9 and TRBJ2-3; no definite D call. The CDR3 runs 12 residues. V was trimmed by 4 bases and J by 6 bases, leaving 8 bases between them. Germline V gives CDR1 SEHNR, CDR2 FQNEAQ (reference sequence). CDR3 region: CASSSNFDTQYF. Written as DNA, the CDR3 is TGTGCCAGCAGCTCCAACTTTGATACGCAGTATTTT. The full variable domain, with the rest looked up from reference TRBV7-9 and TRBJ2-3, is DTGVSQNPRHKITKRGQNVTFRCDPISEHNRLYWYRQTLGQGPEFLTYFQNEAQLEKSRLLSDRFSAERPKGSFSTLEIQRTEQGDSAMYLCASSSNFDTQYFGPGTRLTVL.

On this clone: Compared with germline, one end of the junction differs, possibly owing to a read error. The J gene is TRBJ2-7, the V gene TRBV5-8; 8 bases are shared with TRBD1. Germline CDR1 and CDR2: SGHTS and YDEGEE. The CDR3 is 15 amino acids. The CDR3 region has the DNA TGCGCCAGCAGCCAAGAAACAGGGGGCTCCTACGAGCAGTACTTC. It encodes CASSQETGGSYEQYF.

This clone has a count of ten or more. Other DNA variants within this sample encode the same CDR3. This rearrangement joins TRBV5-1 to TRBJ2-1; 13 positions agree with TRBD2. In germline, CDR1 is SGHRS, CDR2 YFSETQ. Trimming at V came to 4 bases and at J to 1 base, leaving 2 bases not matched to a gene. There are 16 residues in the CDR3. CDR3: CASSPGLAGSYNEQFF. The CDR3 region has the DNA TGCGCCAGCAGCCCGGGACTAGCGGGGTCCTACAATGAGCAGTTCTTC. The full variable domain, in which reference TRBV5-1 and TRBJ2-1 provide the parts outside the CDR3, is KAGVTQTPRYLIKTRGQQVTLSCSPISGHRSVSWYQQTPGQGLQFLFEYFSETQRNKGNFPGRFSGRQFSNSRSEMNVSTLELGDSALYLCASSPGLAGSYNEQFFGPGTRLTVL.

This clone was recorded a few times. The rearrangement joins TRBV9 to TRBJ2-4, with 7 bases aligning to TRBD2. Losses at the gene ends were 4 bases for V and 6 bases for J; bases not matched to a gene: 7. The CDR3 has 14 amino acids. The germline CDR1 and CDR2 sequences are SGDLS and YYNGEE. The CDR3 region has the DNA TGTGCCAGCAGCACGGGAGGCGGGGTAAACATTCAGTACTTC. Translation gives CASSTGGGVNIQYF.

The chain has TRBV7-3 and TRBJ2-3, with D perhaps TRBD2 (5 bases). Germline CDR1 SGHTA, CDR2 FQGTGA. Trimming stripped 0 bases from V and 5 bases from J, with 9 bases between. The CDR3 runs to 14 residues. The CDR3 loop reads CASSLTGGGDTQYF. As DNA, the CDR3 is TGTGCCAGCAGCTTAACCGGAGGCGGAGATACGCAGTATTTT. The whole variable domain, filled in from reference TRBV7-3 and TRBJ2-3, reads GAGVSQTPSNKVTEKGKYVELRCDPISGHTALYWYRQSLGQGPEFLIYFQGTGAADDSGLPNDRFFAVRPEGSVSTLKIQRTERGDSAVYLCASSLTGGGDTQYFGPGTRLTVL.

The chain uses TRBV6-5 and TRBJ1-2, with D perhaps matching TRBD1 (6 bases). This CDR3 has 14 amino acids. The germline gives CDR1 MNHEY, CDR2 SVGAGI. The V gene lost 4 bases and the J gene lost 4 bases, with 13 bases spanning the gap. The DNA for the CDR3 is TGTGCCAGCAGTTTCAGGGGATTGGCCTATGGCTACACCTTC. Its protein is CASSFRGLAYGYTF.

The CDR3, as DNA: TGTGCCAGTAGTATTTGGACTGGGGCGGTGATCGAGCAGTACTTC. Amino acid sequence: CASSIWTGAVIEQYF. V gene TRBV19 combines with J gene TRBJ2-7; D assignment may be TRBD1 or TRBD2 (5 bases each). This CDR3 region has 15 residues. Germline CDR1 LNHDA, CDR2 SQIVND (reference sequence). Between the trimmed V and J ends, which lost 3 bases and 6 bases, there was a span of 18 bases.

The chain carries TRBV19 and TRBJ1-5; D gene unclear. From germline, CDR1 is LNHDA and CDR2 SQIVND (reference sequence). The length of the CDR3 is 15 residues. V lost 6 bases and J lost 0, with 12 bases in between. CDR3 loop: CASRSMDFSNQPQHF. The CDR3 DNA follows: TGTGCCAGTAGAAGTATGGATTTTAGCAATCAGCCCCAGCATTTT.

V usage is TRBV28 and J usage is TRBJ2-7; the match to TRBD2 covers 8 bases. CDR1 is MDHEN and CDR2 is SYDVKM in the germline V gene. The CDR3 is 16 amino acids. The J segment lost 2 bases and the V segment lost 9 bases, leaving 15 bases of the junction unmatched. The CDR3 protein is CAREGCRREVPYEQYF. CDR3 nucleotide sequence: TGTGCCAGGGAGGGGTGTCGGCGGGAGGTTCCCTACGAGCAGTACTTC.

J is TRBJ1-2 and V is TRBV5-6, with D possibly being TRBD1 (6 bases). The length of the CDR3 is 14 residues. CDR1 and CDR2 from the germline V gene are SGHDT and YYEEEE. V lost 2 bases and J 4 bases, leaving 12 bases between the germline ends. The CDR3: CASSFGQFSYGYTF. The CDR3 coding sequence is TGTGCCAGCAGCTTTGGACAGTTTTCCTATGGCTACACCTTC.

The V and J genes are TRBV6-1 and TRBJ2-7; no clear D. Germline CDR1 and CDR2: MNHNS and SASEGT. CDR3 length: 11 amino acids. Trimming cost V 8 bases and J 0 bases, with 5 bases left between them. This CDR3 is CASGNSYEQYF. The CDR3, as DNA: TGTGCCAGCGGGAACTCCTACGAGCAGTACTTC.

V is TRBV21-1 and J is TRBJ2-4; TRBD1 is the table's D call and was not checked against the DNA. TRBV21-1 is a known pseudogene. There are 20 residues in the CDR3. Here the CDR3 DNA reads TGTGCCAGCAGGTACACCCTCAGGGGGCGCGGGGTGAGGGCCAAAAACATTCAGTACTTC. It encodes CASRYTLRGRGVRAKNIQYF.

Only a few counts were recorded for this clone. This chain links TRBV27 with TRBJ2-7; 9 bases match TRBD1. CDR1 MNHEY and CDR2 SMNVEV come from the germline V gene (reference sequence). This CDR3 has 13 amino acids. Trimming took 6 bases from V and 7 from J; bases not matched to a gene: 7. CDR3 bases: TGTGCCAGCAGAACAGGGGGCTTGAGAGAGCAGTACTTC. This encodes CASRTGGLREQYF.

This clone is labeled as medium-sized (0.01 to 0.1%). The V call is TRBV4-2, the J call TRBJ2-7, with D perhaps TRBD2 (6 bases). Per the germline V gene, CDR1 is LGHNA and CDR2 is YNFKEQ. The CDR3 sequence is 15 residues long. With 1 base removed from V and 0 bases from J, the gap between germline ends came to 10 bases. CDR3 residues: CASSQGSGSSYEQYF. CDR3 nucleotides: TGTGCCAGCAGCCAAGGTAGCGGTTCCTCCTACGAGCAGTACTTC.

As regards this clone: This CDR3 is missing its conserved last phenylalanine or tryptophan, likely due to a read error. The rearrangement joins TRBV6-5 to TRBJ1-1; 8 nucleotides match TRBD1. The trim removed 8 bases at V and 5 bases at J, leaving 7 bases unmatched. The CDR3 is 13 amino acids. Germline V gene lookup returns CDR1 MNHEY and CDR2 SVGAGI. CDR3 nucleotide sequence: TGTGCCAGCGGCCAGGGGGCTCGGACTGAAGCTTTCCTT. Translated: CASGQGARTEAFL.

The rearrangement links TRBV7-9 to TRBJ2-2, with TRBD2 as a possible D gene (6 bases). There are 15 residues in the CDR3. Per the germline V gene, CDR1 is SEHNR and CDR2 is FQNEAQ (reference sequence). V lost 5 bases to trimming and J lost 6 bases, with 16 bases between them. CDR3 DNA sequence: TGTGCCAGCAGCCGCAGCGGGTCTTTCCCCGGGGAGCTGTTTTTT. Translating gives CASSRSGSFPGELFF. Combining the CDR3 with reference TRBV7-9 and TRBJ2-2 gives the whole variable domain DTGVSQNPRHKITKRGQNVTFRCDPISEHNRLYWYRQTLGQGPEFLTYFQNEAQLEKSRLLSDRFSAERPKGSFSTLEIQRTEQGDSAMYLCASSRSGSFPGELFFGEGSRLTVL.